This is a list of T cell receptor beta chains from one sample in a study of CXCR3-negative and CXCR3-positive naive CD8 T cells. TCRdb reworked the 5' RACE reads into one entry per CDR3 protein, no DNA. The table for this sample gives over 150,000 distinct CDR3 sequences. Sequenced sample: naive CXCR3+ CD8+ T cells from blood. All receptors come from a human donor in good health. Some clones in this sample may be carry-over from other donors' samples. CDR3s include the opening cysteine and the closing phenylalanine or tryptophan. Each record gives: J gene, V gene, CDR3 protein.

TRBJ1-6,TRBV4-2,CASSPPAGDRVTGSPLHF
TRBJ2-7,TRBV5-1,CASSLEQGYEQYF
TRBJ1-5,TRBV15,CATSRDAPRSYSNQLQHF
TRBJ1-1,TRBV29-1,CSVDVGTEAFF
TRBJ2-2,TRBV6-5,CASSYSAGYTGELFF
TRBJ2-6,TRBV27,CASSRDIGANVLTF
TRBJ1-1,TRBV4-3,CASSQEGDGAFF
TRBJ1-2,TRBV28,CASSPGHQILGYTF
TRBJ2-2,TRBV7-9,CASSLVRIGLAASNTGELFF
TRBJ2-6,TRBV12-3/TRBV12-4,CASSFVPLSGSGANVLTF
TRBJ2-7,TRBV23-1,CASSRPTGSKAYEQYF
TRBJ2-1,TRBV30,CAWSPLRGPSYNEQFF